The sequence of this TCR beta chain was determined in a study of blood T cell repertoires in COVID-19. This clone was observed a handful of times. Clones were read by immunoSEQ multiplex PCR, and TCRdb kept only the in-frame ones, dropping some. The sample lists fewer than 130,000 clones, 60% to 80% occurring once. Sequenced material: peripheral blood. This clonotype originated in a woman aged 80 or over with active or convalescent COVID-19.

CDR3 sequence (DNA): TGCAGCGTTGAAACTGTGCGGCGGGGTGCCTACACCTTC. Protein product: CSVETVRRGAYTF. The V and J genes are TRBV29-1 and TRBJ1-2; D is undetermined. V gave up 2 bases and J gave up 10 bases, with 17 bases separating them. CDR3 length: 13 residues. Germline-derived CDR1 and CDR2 are SQVTM and ANQGSEA.